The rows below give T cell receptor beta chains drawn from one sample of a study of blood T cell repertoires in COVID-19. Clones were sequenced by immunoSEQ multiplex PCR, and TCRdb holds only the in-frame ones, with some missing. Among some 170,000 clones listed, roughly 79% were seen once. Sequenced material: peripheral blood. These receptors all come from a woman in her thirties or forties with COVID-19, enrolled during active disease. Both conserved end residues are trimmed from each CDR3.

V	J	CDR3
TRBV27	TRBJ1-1	ASSLSVGGTEAF
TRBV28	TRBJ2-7	ASSFAGTRENEQY
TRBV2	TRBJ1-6	ASRREGGENSPLH
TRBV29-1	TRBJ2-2	SVSPGLANTGELF
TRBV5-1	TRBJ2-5	ASSEPTGGETQY
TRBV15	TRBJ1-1	ATSRGDTRTEAF
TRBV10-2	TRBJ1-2	ASVGLPRDYGYT
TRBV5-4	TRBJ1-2	ASSGDRYGYT
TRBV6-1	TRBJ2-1	ASSEVAGDEGEQF
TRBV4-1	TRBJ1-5	ASSQLTASNQPQH
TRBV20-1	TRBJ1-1	SADGGSAF
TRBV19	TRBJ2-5	ASSPQQGGRETQY
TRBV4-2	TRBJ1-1	ASSQVVGTEAF
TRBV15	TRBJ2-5	ATSRVGAKGETQY
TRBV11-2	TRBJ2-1	ASISSSGGNNEQF
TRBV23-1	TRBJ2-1	ANPWGGSYNEQF
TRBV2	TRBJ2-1	ASGVSGTYNEQF
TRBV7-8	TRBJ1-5	ASSFQGAISQPQH
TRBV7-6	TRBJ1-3	ASKPQGGAGGNTIY
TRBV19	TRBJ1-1	ASSWRGNTEAF
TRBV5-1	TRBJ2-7	ASSLVAKMREQY
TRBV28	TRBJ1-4	ASSPQGGGAWEKLF
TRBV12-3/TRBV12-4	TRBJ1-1	ASSPDRGPSAF
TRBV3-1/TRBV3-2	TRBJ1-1	ASSQRHRTEAF
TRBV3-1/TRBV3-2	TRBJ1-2	ASSRDREGGYT
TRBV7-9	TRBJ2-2	ASSLGRFQGGGELF
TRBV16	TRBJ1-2	ASTGTGKYGYT
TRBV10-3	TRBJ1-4	AISESVGAQGEKLF
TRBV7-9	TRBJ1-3	ASSLNGGNTIY
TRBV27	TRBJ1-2	ASSFTGTGVNYGYT
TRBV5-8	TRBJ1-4	ASSHDRGLGGEKLF
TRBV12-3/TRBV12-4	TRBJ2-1	ASSLGLVLF
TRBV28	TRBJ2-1	ASSLRGRENNEQF
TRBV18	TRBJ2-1	ASSPDSYNEQF
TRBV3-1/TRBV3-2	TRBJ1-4	ASSQPGGGEKLF
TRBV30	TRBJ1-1	AWSTGQRLNTEAF
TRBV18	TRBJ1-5	ASSPLQGGNQPQH
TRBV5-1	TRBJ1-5	ASSLAGSHQPQH
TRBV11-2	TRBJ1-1	ASSATTGGPNTEAF
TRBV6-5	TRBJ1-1	ASSYSRQNTEAF
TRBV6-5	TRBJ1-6	ASSWGRESPLH
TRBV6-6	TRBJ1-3	ASSYSSAGTGNTIY